The 4 T cell receptor beta chains below all came from one sample that was sequenced in a study of somatic mutations in cytotoxic T cells in rheumatoid arthritis. Measured with immunoSEQ multiplex PCR; TCRdb has only the in-frame clones, and not every one. The sample gives under 11,000 clones, about 89% of which show up once; approximately 1% is in the top ten. The sample was CD4+ T cells sorted from blood. These receptors were taken from a woman aged 18-35 years with rheumatoid arthritis.

As to this clone: Compared with germline, one end of the junction differs, possibly owing to a read error. The V gene is TRBV15, the J gene TRBJ2-7, with 7 bases aligning to TRBD1. Per germline, CDR1 LNHNV and CDR2 YYDKDF (reference sequence). CDR3 length: 15 amino acids. The CDR3 spells CATSRDRVSSYEQYF. CDR3 coding DNA: TGTGCCACCAGCCGAGACAGGGTAAGCTCCTACGAGCAGTACTTC. Looking up the rest from reference TRBV15 and TRBJ2-7 gives the full variable domain: DAMVIQNPRYQVTQFGKPVTLSCSQTLNHNVMYWYQQKSSQAPKLLFHYYDKDFNNEADTPDNFQSRRPNTSFCFLDIRSPGLGDTAMYLCATSRDRVSSYEQYFGPGTRLTVT.

The chain uses TRBV5-6 and TRBJ2-3; no reliable D call. The CDR3 spans 13 residues. Germline CDR1 and CDR2: SGHDT and YYEEEE. V gave up 2 bases and J gave up 2 bases, with 6 bases separating them. The CDR3 nucleotides read TGTGCCAGCAGCTTTCAGGACACAGATACGCAGTATTTT. Translated: CASSFQDTDTQYF.

The V call is TRBV5-1, the J call TRBJ2-2; D is perhaps TRBD1 (6 bases). From germline, CDR1 is SGHRS and CDR2 YFSETQ. Trimming removed 4 bases at V and 5 bases at J, with 12 bases between. The CDR3 extends over 14 amino acids. This CDR3 reads CASSQGWGTGELFF. CDR3 in DNA: TGCGCCAGCAGCCAGGGGTGGGGGACCGGGGAGCTGTTTTTT.

Comments on this clone: Germline and junction disagree at one end, which may indicate a read error. The chain couples TRBV6-5 to TRBJ1-1; no clear D. CDR1 is MNHEY, CDR2 SVGAGI, per germline. The length of the CDR3 is 15 residues. CDR3: CASSYSYSQNTEAFF. The CDR3 nucleotides read TGTGCCAGCAGCTACTCGTACAGCCAAAACACTGAAGCTTTCTTT.